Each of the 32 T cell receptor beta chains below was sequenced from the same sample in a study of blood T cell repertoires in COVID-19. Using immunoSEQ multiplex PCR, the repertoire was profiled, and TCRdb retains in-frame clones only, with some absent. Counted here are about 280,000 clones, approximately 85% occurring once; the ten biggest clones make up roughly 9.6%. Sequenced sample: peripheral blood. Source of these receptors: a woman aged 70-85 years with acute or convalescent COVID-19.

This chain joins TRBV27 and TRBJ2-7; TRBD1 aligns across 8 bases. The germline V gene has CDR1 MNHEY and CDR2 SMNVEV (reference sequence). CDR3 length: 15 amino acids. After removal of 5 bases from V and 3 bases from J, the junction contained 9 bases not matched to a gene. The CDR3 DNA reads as TGTGCCAGCAGTCCTGGACAGGGATACTACTACGAGCAGTACTTC. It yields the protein CASSPGQGYYYEQYF.

The CDR3 region is CASMIGPRGSPLHF. The CDR3 bases are TGTGCCAGCATGATAGGGCCCAGGGGGTCACCCCTCCACTTT. The gene calls are TRBV13 and TRBJ1-6, with 7 bases aligning to TRBD1. The germline CDR1 and CDR2 sequences are PRHDT and FYEKMQ (reference sequence). This CDR3 has 14 amino acids. V gave up 7 bases and J gave up 10 bases; unmatched junction bases: 10.

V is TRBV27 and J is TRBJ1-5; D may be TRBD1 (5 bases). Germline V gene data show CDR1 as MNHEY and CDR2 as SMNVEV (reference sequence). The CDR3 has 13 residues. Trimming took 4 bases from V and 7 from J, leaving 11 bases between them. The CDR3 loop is CASSYGRGQPQHF. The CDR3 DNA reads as TGTGCCAGCAGTTATGGCCGGGGGCAGCCCCAGCATTTT.

CDR3 region: CASSATGGTEAFF. In DNA form, the CDR3 reads TGTGCCAGCAGCGCTACAGGAGGGACTGAAGCTTTCTTT. The V gene is TRBV5-4, the J gene TRBJ1-1, with D maybe TRBD1 (5 bases). The CDR3 has 13 amino acids. Trimming removed 4 bases from V and 5 bases from J, with 12 bases in between. The V gene's germline CDR1 is SGHNT and CDR2 YYREEE (reference sequence).

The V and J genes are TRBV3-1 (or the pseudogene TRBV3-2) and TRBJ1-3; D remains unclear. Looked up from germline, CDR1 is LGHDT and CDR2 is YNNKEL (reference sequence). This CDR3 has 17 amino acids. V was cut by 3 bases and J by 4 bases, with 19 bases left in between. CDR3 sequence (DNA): TGTGCCAGCAGCCACGGGCCGAGGGCGACGGGGGGAAACACCATATATTTT. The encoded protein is CASSHGPRATGGNTIYF.

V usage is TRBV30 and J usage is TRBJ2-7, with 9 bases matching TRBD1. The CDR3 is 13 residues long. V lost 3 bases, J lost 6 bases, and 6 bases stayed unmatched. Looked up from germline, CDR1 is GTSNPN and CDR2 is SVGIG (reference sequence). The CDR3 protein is CAWSGDREGEQYF. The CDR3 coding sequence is TGTGCCTGGAGCGGGGACAGGGAAGGCGAGCAGTACTTC.

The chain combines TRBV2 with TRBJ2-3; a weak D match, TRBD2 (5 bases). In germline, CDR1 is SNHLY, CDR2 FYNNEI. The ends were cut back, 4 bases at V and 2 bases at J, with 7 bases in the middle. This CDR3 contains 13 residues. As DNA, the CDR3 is TGTGCCAGCAGTGCAGACTACACAGATACGCAGTATTTT. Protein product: CASSADYTDTQYF. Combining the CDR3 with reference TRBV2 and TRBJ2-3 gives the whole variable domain EPEVTQTPSHQVTQMGQEVILRCVPISNHLYFYWYRQILGQKVEFLVSFYNNEISEKSEIFDDQFSVERPDGSNFTLKIRSTKLEDSAMYFCASSADYTDTQYFGPGTRLTVL.

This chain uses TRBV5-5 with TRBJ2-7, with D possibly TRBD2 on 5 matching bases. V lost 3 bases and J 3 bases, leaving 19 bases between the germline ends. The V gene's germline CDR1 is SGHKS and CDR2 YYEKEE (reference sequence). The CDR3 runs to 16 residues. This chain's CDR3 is CASSSTVVTGFYEQYF. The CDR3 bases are TGTGCCAGCAGCTCGACTGTTGTTACGGGATTCTACGAGCAGTACTTC.

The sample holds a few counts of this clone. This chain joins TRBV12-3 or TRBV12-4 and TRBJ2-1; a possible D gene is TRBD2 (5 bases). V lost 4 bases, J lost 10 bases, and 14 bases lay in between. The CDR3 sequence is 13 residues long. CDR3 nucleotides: TGTGCCAGCAGTTCTCGGACTGGCAGCGAGCAGTTCTTC. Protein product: CASSSRTGSEQFF.

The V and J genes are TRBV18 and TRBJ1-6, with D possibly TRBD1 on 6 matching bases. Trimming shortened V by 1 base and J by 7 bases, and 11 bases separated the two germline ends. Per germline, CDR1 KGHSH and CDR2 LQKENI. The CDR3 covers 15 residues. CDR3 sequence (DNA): TGTGCCAGCTCACCACAAGGGACAACGAATTCACCCCTCCACTTT. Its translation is CASSPQGTTNSPLHF.

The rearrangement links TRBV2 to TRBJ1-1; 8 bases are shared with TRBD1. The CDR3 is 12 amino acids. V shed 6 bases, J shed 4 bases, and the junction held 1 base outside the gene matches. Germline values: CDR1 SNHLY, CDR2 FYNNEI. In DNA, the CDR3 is TGTGCCAGCAGCGACAGGGGCACTGAAGCTTTCTTT. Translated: CASSDRGTEAFF. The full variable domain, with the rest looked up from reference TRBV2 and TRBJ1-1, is EPEVTQTPSHQVTQMGQEVILRCVPISNHLYFYWYRQILGQKVEFLVSFYNNEISEKSEIFDDQFSVERPDGSNFTLKIRSTKLEDSAMYFCASSDRGTEAFFGQGTRLTVV.

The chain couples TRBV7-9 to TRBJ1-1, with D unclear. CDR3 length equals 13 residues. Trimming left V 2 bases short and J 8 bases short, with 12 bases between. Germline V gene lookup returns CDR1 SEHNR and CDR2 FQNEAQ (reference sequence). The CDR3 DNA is TGTGCCAGCAGCTTAACTGTATTAGAGGAAGCTTTCTTT. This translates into CASSLTVLEEAFF. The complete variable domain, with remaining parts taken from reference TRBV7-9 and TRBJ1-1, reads DTGVSQNPRHKITKRGQNVTFRCDPISEHNRLYWYRQTLGQGPEFLTYFQNEAQLEKSRLLSDRFSAERPKGSFSTLEIQRTEQGDSAMYLCASSLTVLEEAFFGQGTRLTVV.

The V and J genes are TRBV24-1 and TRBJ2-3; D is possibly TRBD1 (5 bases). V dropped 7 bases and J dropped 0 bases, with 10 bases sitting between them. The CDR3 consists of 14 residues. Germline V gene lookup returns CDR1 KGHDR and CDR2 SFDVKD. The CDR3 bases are TGTGCCACCAGACCGACAGCTAGCACAGATACGCAGTATTTT. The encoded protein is CATRPTASTDTQYF.

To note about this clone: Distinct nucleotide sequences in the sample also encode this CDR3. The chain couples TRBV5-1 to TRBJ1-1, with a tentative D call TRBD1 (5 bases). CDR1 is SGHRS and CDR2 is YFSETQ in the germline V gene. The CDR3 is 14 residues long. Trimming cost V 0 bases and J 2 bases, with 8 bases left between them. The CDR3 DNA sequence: TGCGCCAGCAGCTTGGCCGGGGGAAACACTGAAGCTTTCTTT. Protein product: CASSLAGGNTEAFF.

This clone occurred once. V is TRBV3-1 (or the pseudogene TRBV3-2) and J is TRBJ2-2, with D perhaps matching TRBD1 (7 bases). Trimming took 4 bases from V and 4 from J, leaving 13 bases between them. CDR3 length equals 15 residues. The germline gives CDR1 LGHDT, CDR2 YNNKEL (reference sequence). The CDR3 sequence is CASSLRGAGTGELFF. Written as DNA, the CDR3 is TGTGCCAGCAGCCTCAGGGGGGCCGGCACCGGGGAGCTGTTTTTT.

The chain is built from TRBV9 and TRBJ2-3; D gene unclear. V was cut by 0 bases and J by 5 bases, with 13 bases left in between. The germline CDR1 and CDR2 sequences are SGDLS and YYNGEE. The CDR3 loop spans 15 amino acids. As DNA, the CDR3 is TGTGCCAGCAGCGTAGAAACTTACCGTGGAGATACGCAGTATTTT. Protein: CASSVETYRGDTQYF.

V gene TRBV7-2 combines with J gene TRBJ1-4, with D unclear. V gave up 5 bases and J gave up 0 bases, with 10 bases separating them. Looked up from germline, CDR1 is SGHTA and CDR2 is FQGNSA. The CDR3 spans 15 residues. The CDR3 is CASSPRGTTNEKLFF. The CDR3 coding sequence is TGTGCCAGCAGCCCAAGAGGCACAACTAATGAAAAACTGTTTTTT. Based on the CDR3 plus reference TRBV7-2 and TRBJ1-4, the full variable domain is GAGVSQSPSNKVTEKGKDVELRCDPISGHTALYWYRQSLGQGLEFLIYFQGNSAPDKSGLPSDRFSAERTGGSVSTLTIQRTQQEDSAVYLCASSPRGTTNEKLFFGSGTQLSVL.

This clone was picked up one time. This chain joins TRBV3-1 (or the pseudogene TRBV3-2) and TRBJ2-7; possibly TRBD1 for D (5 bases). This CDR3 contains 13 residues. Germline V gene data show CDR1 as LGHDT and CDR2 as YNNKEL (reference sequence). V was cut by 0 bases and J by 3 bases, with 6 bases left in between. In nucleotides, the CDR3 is TGTGCCAGCAGCCAAGAGGGGCTCTACGAGCAGTACTTC. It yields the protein CASSQEGLYEQYF.

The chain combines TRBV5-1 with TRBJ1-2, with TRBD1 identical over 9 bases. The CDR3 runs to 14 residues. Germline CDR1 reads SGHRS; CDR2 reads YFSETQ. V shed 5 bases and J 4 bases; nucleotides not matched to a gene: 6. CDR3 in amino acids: CASSYRGRPYGYTF. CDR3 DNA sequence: TGCGCCAGCAGTTACAGGGGGCGTCCCTATGGCTACACCTTC. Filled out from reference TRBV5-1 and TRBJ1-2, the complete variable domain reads KAGVTQTPRYLIKTRGQQVTLSCSPISGHRSVSWYQQTPGQGLQFLFEYFSETQRNKGNFPGRFSGRQFSNSRSEMNVSTLELGDSALYLCASSYRGRPYGYTFGSGTRLTVV.

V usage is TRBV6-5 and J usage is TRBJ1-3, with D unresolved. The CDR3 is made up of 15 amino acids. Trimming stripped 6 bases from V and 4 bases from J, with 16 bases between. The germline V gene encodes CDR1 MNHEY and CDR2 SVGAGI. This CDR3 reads CASSPTMRRGNTIYF. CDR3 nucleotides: TGTGCCAGCAGCCCAACCATGCGGCGGGGAAACACCATATATTTT.

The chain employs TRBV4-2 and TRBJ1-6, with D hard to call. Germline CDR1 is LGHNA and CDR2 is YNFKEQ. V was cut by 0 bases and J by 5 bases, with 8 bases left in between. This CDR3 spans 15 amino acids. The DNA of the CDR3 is TGTGCCAGCAGCCAAGATCCGAGGAATAATTCACCCCTCCACTTT. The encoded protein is CASSQDPRNNSPLHF.

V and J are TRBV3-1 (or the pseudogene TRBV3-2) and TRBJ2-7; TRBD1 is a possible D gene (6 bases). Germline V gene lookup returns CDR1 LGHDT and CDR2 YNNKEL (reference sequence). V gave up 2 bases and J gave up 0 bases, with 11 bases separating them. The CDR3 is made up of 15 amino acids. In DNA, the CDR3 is TGTGCCAGCAGCCAACGTCAGGGGACCTCCTACGAGCAGTACTTC. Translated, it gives CASSQRQGTSYEQYF.

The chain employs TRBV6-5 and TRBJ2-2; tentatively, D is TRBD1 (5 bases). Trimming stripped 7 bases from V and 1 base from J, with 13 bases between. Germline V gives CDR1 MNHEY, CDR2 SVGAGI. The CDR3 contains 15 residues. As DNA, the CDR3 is TGTGCCAGCACCGGAAGTAGGGGGAACACCGGGGAGCTGTTTTTT. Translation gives CASTGSRGNTGELFF.

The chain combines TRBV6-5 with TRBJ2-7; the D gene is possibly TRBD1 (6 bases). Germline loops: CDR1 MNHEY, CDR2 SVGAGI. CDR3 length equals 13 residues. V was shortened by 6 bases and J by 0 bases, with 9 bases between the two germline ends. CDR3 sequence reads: CASSNRVSYEQYF. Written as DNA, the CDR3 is TGTGCCAGCAGCAACAGGGTCTCCTACGAGCAGTACTTC.

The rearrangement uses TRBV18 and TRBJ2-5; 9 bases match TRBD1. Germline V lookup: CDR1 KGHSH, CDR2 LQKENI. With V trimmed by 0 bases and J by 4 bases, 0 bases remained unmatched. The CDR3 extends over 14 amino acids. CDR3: CASSPPTGGETQYF. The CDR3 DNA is TGTGCCAGCTCACCACCGACAGGGGGAGAGACCCAGTACTTC. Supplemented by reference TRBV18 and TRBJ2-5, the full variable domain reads NAGVMQNPRHLVRRRGQEARLRCSPMKGHSHVYWYRQLPEEGLKFMVYLQKENIIDESGMPKERFSAEFPKEGPSILRIQQVVRGDSAAYFCASSPPTGGETQYFGPGTRLLVL.

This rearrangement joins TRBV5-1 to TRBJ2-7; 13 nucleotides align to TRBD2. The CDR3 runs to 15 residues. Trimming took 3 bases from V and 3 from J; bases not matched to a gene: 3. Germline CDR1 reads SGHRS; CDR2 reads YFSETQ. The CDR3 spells CASSSGLAGIYEQYF. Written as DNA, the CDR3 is TGCGCCAGCAGCTCGGGACTAGCGGGGATCTACGAGCAGTACTTC.

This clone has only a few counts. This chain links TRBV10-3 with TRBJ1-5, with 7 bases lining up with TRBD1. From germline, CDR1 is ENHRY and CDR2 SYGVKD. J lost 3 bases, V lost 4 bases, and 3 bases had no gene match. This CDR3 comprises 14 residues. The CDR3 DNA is TGTGCCATCAGTGCGGGACAGTACAATCAGCCCCAGCATTTT. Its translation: CAISAGQYNQPQHF.

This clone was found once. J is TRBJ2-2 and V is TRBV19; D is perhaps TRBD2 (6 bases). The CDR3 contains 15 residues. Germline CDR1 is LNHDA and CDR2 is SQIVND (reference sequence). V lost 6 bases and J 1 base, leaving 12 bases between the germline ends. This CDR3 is CASREGLLNTGELFF. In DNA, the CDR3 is TGTGCCAGTAGGGAGGGACTCCTGAACACCGGGGAGCTGTTTTTT.

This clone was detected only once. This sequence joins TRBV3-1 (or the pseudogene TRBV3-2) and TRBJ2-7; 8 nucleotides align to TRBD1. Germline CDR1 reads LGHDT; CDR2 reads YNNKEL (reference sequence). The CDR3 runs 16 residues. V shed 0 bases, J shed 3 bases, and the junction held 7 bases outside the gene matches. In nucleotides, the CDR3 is TGTGCCAGCAGCCAAGATAGTAGGACAGGGATCTACGAGCAGTACTTC. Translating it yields CASSQDSRTGIYEQYF.

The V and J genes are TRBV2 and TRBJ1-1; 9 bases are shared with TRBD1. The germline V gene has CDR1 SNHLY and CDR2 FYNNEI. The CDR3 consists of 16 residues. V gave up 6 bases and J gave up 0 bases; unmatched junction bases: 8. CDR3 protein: CASSGGQGGMNTEAFF. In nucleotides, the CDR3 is TGTGCCAGCAGCGGGGGACAGGGAGGGATGAACACTGAAGCTTTCTTT.

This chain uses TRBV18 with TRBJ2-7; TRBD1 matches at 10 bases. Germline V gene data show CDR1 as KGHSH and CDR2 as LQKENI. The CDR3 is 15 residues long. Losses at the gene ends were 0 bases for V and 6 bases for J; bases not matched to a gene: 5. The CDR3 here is CASSPPDRGTLEQYF. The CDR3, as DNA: TGTGCCAGCTCACCACCGGACAGGGGGACCCTCGAGCAGTACTTC.

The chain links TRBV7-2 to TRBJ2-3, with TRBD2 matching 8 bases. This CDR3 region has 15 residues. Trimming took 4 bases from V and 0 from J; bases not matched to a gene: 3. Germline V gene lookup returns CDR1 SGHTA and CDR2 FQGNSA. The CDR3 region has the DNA TGTGCCAGCAGCTCCGGCGGGGGGAGCACAGATACGCAGTATTTT. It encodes CASSSGGGSTDTQYF.